A selection of T cell receptor beta chains follows, all from one sample in a study of T cells and Merkel cell carcinoma outcomes. Clones were read by immunoSEQ multiplex PCR, and TCRdb kept only the in-frame ones, dropping some. The data hold 10,000 to 15,000 clones, with just under 97% observed a single time. The sequenced sample consisted of tumor tissue from Merkel cell carcinoma. These receptors all come from a human donor with Merkel cell carcinoma. The CDR3 runs from the conserved cysteine through the conserved F or W. Some rows have no size entry. The others give once, few or many, or a class for an expanded clone.

cdr3_aa clone_size v_call
CASRPGTGTGANVLTF . TRBV28
CASSLRTANTEAFF . TRBV28
CASSARTSGIADTQYF few TRBV9
CAWSVSAGGGTDTQYF . TRBV30
CAWSVRLGRSEKLFF . TRBV30
CAWSVGFVQDNEQFF . TRBV30
CASSLGWGGQETQYF . TRBV11-1
CASSEGLAGGPQYF . TRBV9
CASSPRDRGGYTF . TRBV7-2
CASGRGDDEQFF . TRBV4-3
CSARLTETQYF . TRBV20-1
CASSFVLKAQYF . TRBV7-8
CASRPQAVSGNEQFF . TRBV6-1
CASSLGRKQETQYF once TRBV5-4
CASSPYRTVTYEQYF . TRBV19
CSVPGQETDTQYF . TRBV29-1
CASSSPGQTVGNTIYF . TRBV28
CASSALGGDETQYF once TRBV28
CASSADRAPDTQYF once TRBV7-2
CASRLRDRGFEKLFF . TRBV27
CASSPGTVNTEVFF few TRBV18
CASSRRTSQETQYF . TRBV7-2
CASSAGGATEAFF . TRBV6-5
CASSVEGGLGNTIYF . TRBV9
CATSRDSGAYNEQFF . TRBV15
CATSRERGGSYEQYF . TRBV15
CASRFPVLNTEAFF . TRBV6-6
CASTRYTGELFF . TRBV5-1
CASTPPGGVGFEKLFF . TRBV5-8